The next 28 T cell receptor beta chains were all read from a single sample in a study of long-term antiretroviral therapy in people with HIV. Version v3.0 of the immunoSEQ assay was performed at survey level. TCRdb keeps only in-frame clones here, not all; method: immunoSEQ multiplex PCR. The sample gives 30,000 to 35,000 clones, approximately 84% of which show up once; 8% to 9% is in the top ten. This material consisted of unsorted PBMCs, taken 3.1 years after starting antiretroviral therapy. The receptor set was obtained from a woman in her fifties or sixties with HIV.

The chain combines TRBV4-2 with TRBJ2-7; 7 bases align to TRBD1. Trimming removed 2 bases from V and 4 bases from J; junction bases left unmatched: 20. The CDR3 is 19 residues long. The germline V gene has CDR1 LGHNA and CDR2 YNFKEQ. The CDR3 coding sequence is TGTGCCAGCAGCCAACTCATTTTCAACATCGGGACAGAAACTTACGAGCAGTACTTC. This codes for CASSQLIFNIGTETYEQYF.

This clone is a singleton in its sample. The rearrangement joins TRBV11-2 to TRBJ2-3, with 11 bases aligning to TRBD1. This CDR3 has 16 residues. The germline gives CDR1 SGHAT, CDR2 FQNNGV. Germline trimming cut 5 bases from V and 3 bases from J; bases unmatched to any gene: 7. Written as DNA, the CDR3 is TGTGCCAGCAGCCCCTGGACAGGGGGCTTGACAGATACGCAGTATTTT. It encodes CASSPWTGGLTDTQYF.

This chain joins TRBV7-9 and TRBJ2-5; D could derive from TRBD1 or TRBD2 (5 bases each). The CDR3 consists of 16 residues. With 5 bases removed from V and 2 bases from J, the gap between germline ends came to 18 bases. CDR1 SEHNR and CDR2 FQNEAQ come from the germline V gene (reference sequence). In DNA form, the CDR3 reads TGTGCCAGCAGCCCAGGGACCCTGGGGTCTCAAGAGACCCAGTACTTC. Translating it yields CASSPGTLGSQETQYF.

J is TRBJ1-6 and V is TRBV9, with D possibly TRBD1 on 5 matching bases. Germline V gene lookup returns CDR1 SGDLS and CDR2 YYNGEE. V lost 4 bases and J 9 bases, leaving 14 bases between the germline ends. The CDR3 totals 14 residues. The CDR3 protein is CASSSGTGASPLHF. CDR3 DNA: TGTGCCAGCAGCAGTGGGACGGGAGCTTCACCCCTCCACTTT.

This clone was observed a handful of times. The chain recombines TRBV7-9 with TRBJ2-7; D ambiguous. The CDR3 sequence is 11 residues long. The germline V gene encodes CDR1 SEHNR and CDR2 FQNEAQ (reference sequence). V lost 5 bases and J lost 3, with 5 bases in between. The CDR3 loop is CASSPSYEQYF. The CDR3 DNA reads as TGTGCCAGCAGCCCCAGCTACGAGCAGTACTTC.

The chain joins TRBV1 to TRBJ1-5. TRBV1 is classified as a pseudogene. The CDR3 runs 17 residues. The CDR3 loop is CTSSHTNPDRRNQPQHF. The CDR3 DNA reads as TGCACCAGCAGCCACACTAATCCCGACCGTCGCAATCAGCCCCAGCATTTT.

This clone has just one count. The chain uses TRBV28 and TRBJ1-1; unclear D gene. The CDR3 sequence is 15 residues long. Trimming shortened V by 2 bases and J by 0 bases, and 10 bases separated the two germline ends. Germline CDR1 MDHEN, CDR2 SYDVKM. CDR3 loop: CASSLGGGMNTEAFF. CDR3 sequence (DNA): TGTGCCAGCAGTTTAGGAGGCGGGATGAACACTGAAGCTTTCTTT. The variable domain in full, completed from reference TRBV28 and TRBJ1-1, reads DVKVTQSSRYLVKRTGEKVFLECVQDMDHENMFWYRQDPGLGLRLIYFSYDVKMKEKGDIPEGYSVSREKKERFSLILESASTNQTSMYLCASSLGGGMNTEAFFGQGTRLTVV.

The gene calls are TRBV4-2 and TRBJ2-1, with 8 bases matching TRBD2. The CDR3 spans 15 residues. Germline CDR1 LGHNA, CDR2 YNFKEQ. V lost 2 bases, J lost 6 bases, and 6 bases stayed unmatched. CDR3 residues: CASSQSGGRTNEQFF. The CDR3 coding sequence is TGTGCCAGCAGCCAATCGGGGGGGCGGACCAATGAGCAGTTCTTC.

This clone was detected once. This sequence joins TRBV19 and TRBJ1-5; 10 bases match TRBD1. The CDR3 totals 16 residues. Germline-derived CDR1 and CDR2 are LNHDA and SQIVND (reference sequence). V gave up 1 base and J gave up 7 bases; unmatched junction bases: 7. CDR3 residues: CASSIATGDRGQPQHF. The DNA for the CDR3 is TGTGCCAGTAGTATAGCCACCGGGGACAGGGGACAGCCCCAGCATTTT.

Comment on this clone: Other DNA sequences from this sample encode an identical CDR3 as well. The chain carries TRBV29-1 and TRBJ1-2, with D unclear. Germline loops: CDR1 SQVTM, CDR2 ANQGSEA. Trimming pared 4 bases from V and 2 bases from J, leaving 17 bases between. The CDR3 length is 15 residues. CDR3 in DNA: TGCAGCGTTGGCCCCCGCTTAGTGGGGAACTATGGCTACACCTTC. This codes for CSVGPRLVGNYGYTF.

The chain is built from TRBV4-1 and TRBJ2-7; D may correspond to TRBD1 or TRBD2 (6 bases each). CDR1 is MGHRA and CDR2 is YSYEKL in the germline V gene. This CDR3 has 15 amino acids. Trimming removed 4 bases at V and 5 bases at J, with 18 bases between. CDR3 DNA: TGCGCCAGCAGCCGAACAGGGCTTCCGGGGGACGAGCAGTACGTC. This codes for CASSRTGLPGDEQYV.

The chain links TRBV7-6 to TRBJ2-2; no reliable D call. This CDR3 has 15 amino acids. CDR1 is SGHVS, CDR2 FNYEAQ, per germline. Deletions cut 1 base from V and 3 bases from J, with 9 bases between. The CDR3, as DNA: TGTGCCAGCAGCTTAGAGGTCGAGTACACCGGGGAGCTGTTTTTT. The encoded protein is CASSLEVEYTGELFF.

The chain combines TRBV6-1 with TRBJ2-7; D might be TRBD2 (6 bases). Germline assignment: CDR1 MNHNS and CDR2 SASEGT. This CDR3 spans 13 amino acids. Trimming cost V 9 bases and J 3 bases, with 15 bases left between them. DNA for the CDR3: TGTGCCAGTGCGTACGGGGGTGACTACGAGCAGTACGTC. Protein: CASAYGGDYEQYV.

The chain joins TRBV27 to TRBJ2-1; D call uncertain. The CDR3 loop spans 11 amino acids. The germline gives CDR1 MNHEY, CDR2 SMNVEV (reference sequence). V was trimmed by 7 bases and J by 10 bases, leaving 11 bases between them. This CDR3 is CASKLWGEQFF. CDR3 bases: TGTGCCAGCAAATTATGGGGAGAGCAGTTCTTC.

J is TRBJ2-7 and V is TRBV6-1; tentatively, D is TRBD1 (5 bases). V was trimmed by 3 bases and J by 7 bases, leaving 10 bases between them. The CDR3 has 12 amino acids. Germline V gene data show CDR1 as MNHNS and CDR2 as SASEGT. For the CDR3, the DNA is TGTGCCAGCAGTGACAGGGTTAGGGAGCAGTACGTC. Its translation: CASSDRVREQYV.

V and J are TRBV7-3 and TRBJ2-1; no firm D call. V lost 3 bases and J lost 8, with 11 bases in between. Germline V gene sequence: CDR1 SGHTA, CDR2 FQGTGA. The CDR3 consists of 13 residues. For the CDR3, the DNA is TGTGCCAGCAGCTTGGTTTTCGGTGATGAGCAGTTCTTC. Translating gives CASSLVFGDEQFF.

The V call is TRBV5-5, the J call TRBJ2-4; possibly TRBD1 or TRBD2 for D (5 bases each). Germline assignment: CDR1 SGHKS and CDR2 YYEKEE (reference sequence). V lost 5 bases to trimming and J lost 8 bases, with 14 bases between them. The CDR3 is 13 residues long. The CDR3 sequence: CASRIREMDIQYF. Written as DNA, the CDR3 is TGTGCCAGCAGAATCAGGGAGATGGACATTCAGTACTTC.

The rearrangement links TRBV2 to TRBJ2-3; TRBD2 matches 10 bases. The CDR3 is 14 amino acids. CDR1 is SNHLY and CDR2 is FYNNEI in the germline V gene. Trimming took 8 bases from V and 6 from J; bases not matched to a gene: 8. Here the CDR3 DNA reads TGTGCCAGCGTTGCTAGCGGGGGCGGGGATACGCAGTATTTT. Amino acids: CASVASGGGDTQYF.

The V gene is TRBV5-4, the J gene TRBJ2-3, with 7 bases fitting TRBD2. Germline CDR1 SGHNT, CDR2 YYREEE (reference sequence). The CDR3 sequence is 14 residues long. The J segment lost 2 bases and the V segment lost 4 bases, leaving 4 bases of the junction unmatched. CDR3 nucleotides: TGTGCCAGCAGCCGAGCGGGGTCCACAGATACGCAGTATTTT. This gives the protein CASSRAGSTDTQYF. Full variable domain (outside the CDR3, taken from reference TRBV5-4 and TRBJ2-3): ETGVTQSPTHLIKTRGQQVTLRCSSQSGHNTVSWYQQALGQGPQFIFQYYREEENGRGNFPPRFSGLQFPNYSSELNVNALELDDSALYLCASSRAGSTDTQYFGPGTRLTVL.

J is TRBJ1-4 and V is TRBV5-8, with a possible D match to TRBD1 (5 bases). The length of the CDR3 is 15 residues. Germline CDR1 is SGHTS and CDR2 is YDEGEE. Trimming took off 3 bases at V and 4 bases at J, with 13 bases between the two ends. CDR3 residues: CASSSGRAGNEKLFF. The CDR3 nucleotides are TGTGCCAGCAGCTCGGGCAGGGCGGGTAATGAAAAACTGTTTTTT.

V and J are TRBV30 and TRBJ2-1, with 9 bases aligning to TRBD2. The CDR3 consists of 14 residues. With V trimmed by 3 bases and J by 6 bases, 6 bases remained unmatched. Germline CDR1 and CDR2: GTSNPN and SVGIG (reference sequence). CDR3 protein: CAWRATSGLNEQFF. CDR3 coding DNA: TGTGCCTGGAGGGCGACTAGCGGACTCAATGAGCAGTTCTTC.

The rearrangement uses TRBV5-4 and TRBJ2-7, with no clear D. There are 15 residues in the CDR3. The V end was cut by 0 bases, the J end by 0 bases, with 10 bases between. Germline lookup yields CDR1 SGHNT and CDR2 YYREEE (reference sequence). This chain's CDR3 is CASSLGAQSSYEQYF. CDR3 coding DNA: TGTGCCAGCAGCTTGGGGGCGCAGAGCTCCTACGAGCAGTACTTC.

The chain links TRBV2 to TRBJ2-3; the match to TRBD1 covers 10 bases. The CDR3 consists of 16 residues. With V trimmed by 5 bases and J by 2 bases, 7 bases remained unmatched. The germline CDR1 and CDR2 sequences are SNHLY and FYNNEI. CDR3 bases: TGTGCCAGCAGTCGACAGGGGGCGATGGTCACAGATACGCAGTATTTT. It translates to CASSRQGAMVTDTQYF.

The V and J genes are TRBV29-1 and TRBJ2-3; D uncertain. CDR1 is SQVTM, CDR2 ANQGSEA, per germline. V was pared by 6 bases and J by 2 bases, with 15 bases between. There are 14 residues in the CDR3. The CDR3 here is CSVPPTYHTDTQYF. CDR3 in DNA: TGCAGCGTCCCGCCCACATACCACACAGATACGCAGTATTTT.

This clone has more than one count but fewer than ten. The chain couples TRBV4-2 to TRBJ1-6; D not resolved. With 0 bases removed from V and 8 bases from J, the gap between germline ends came to 5 bases. This CDR3 region has 13 residues. CDR1 is LGHNA and CDR2 is YNFKEQ in the germline V gene. The chain's CDR3 is CASSQDPYSPLHF. In nucleotides, the CDR3 is TGTGCCAGCAGCCAAGATCCCTATTCACCCCTCCACTTT.

The chain employs TRBV5-5 and TRBJ1-2; D is possibly TRBD1 (5 bases). The V end was cut by 4 bases, the J end by 8 bases, with 18 bases between. The CDR3 has 14 residues. Germline CDR1 is SGHKS and CDR2 is YYEKEE (reference sequence). CDR3 sequence (DNA): TGTGCCAGCAGCCGCCCCGGACACACCGGCGGCTACACCTTC. This encodes CASSRPGHTGGYTF.

CDR3 in amino acids: CASSPLDGYTF. As DNA, the CDR3 is TGTGCCAGCAGCCCCCTAGATGGCTACACCTTC. V and J are TRBV7-9 and TRBJ1-2; D ambiguous. Trimming left V 5 bases short and J 6 bases short, with 7 bases between. Per the germline V gene, CDR1 is SEHNR and CDR2 is FQNEAQ (reference sequence). The CDR3 consists of 11 residues.

The chain employs TRBV6-6 and TRBJ2-7; 7 bases are shared with TRBD2. The length of the CDR3 is 13 residues. CDR1 and CDR2 from the germline V gene are MNHNY and SVGAGI (reference sequence). The V and J ends lost 7 bases and 2 bases, in that order; junction bases with no gene match: 5. The CDR3: CASKGLDTYEQYF. The CDR3 DNA follows: TGTGCCAGCAAAGGACTAGACACCTACGAGCAGTACTTC.